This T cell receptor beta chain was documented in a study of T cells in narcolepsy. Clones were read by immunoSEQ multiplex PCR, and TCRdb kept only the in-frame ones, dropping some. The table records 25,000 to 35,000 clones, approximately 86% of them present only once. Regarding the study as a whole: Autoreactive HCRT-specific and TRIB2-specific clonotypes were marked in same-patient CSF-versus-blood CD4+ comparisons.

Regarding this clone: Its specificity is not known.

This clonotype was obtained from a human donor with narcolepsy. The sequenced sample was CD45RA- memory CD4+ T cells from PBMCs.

CDR3 in DNA: TGCAGCGTTCTACAGGGGAGGAGCACAGATACGCAGTATTTT. It translates to CSVLQGRSTDTQYF. V gene TRBV29-1 combines with J gene TRBJ2-3; possible D gene TRBD1, 7 bases. CDR3 length: 14 amino acids. CDR1 SQVTM and CDR2 ANQGSEA come from the germline V gene. The germline V and J ends were trimmed by 5 bases and 0 bases, with 12 bases remaining between them.